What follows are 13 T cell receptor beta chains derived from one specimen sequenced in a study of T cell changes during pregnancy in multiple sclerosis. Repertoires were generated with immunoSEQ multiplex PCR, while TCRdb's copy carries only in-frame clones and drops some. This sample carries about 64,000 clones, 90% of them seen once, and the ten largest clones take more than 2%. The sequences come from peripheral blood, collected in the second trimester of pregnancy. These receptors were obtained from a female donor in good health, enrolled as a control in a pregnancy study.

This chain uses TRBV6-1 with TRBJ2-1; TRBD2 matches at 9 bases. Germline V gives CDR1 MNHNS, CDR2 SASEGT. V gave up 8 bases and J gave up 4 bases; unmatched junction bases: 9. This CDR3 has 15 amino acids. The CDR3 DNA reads TGTGCCAGCTACCGACTAGCGGTTTCTTACAATGAGCAGTTCTTC. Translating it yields CASYRLAVSYNEQFF.

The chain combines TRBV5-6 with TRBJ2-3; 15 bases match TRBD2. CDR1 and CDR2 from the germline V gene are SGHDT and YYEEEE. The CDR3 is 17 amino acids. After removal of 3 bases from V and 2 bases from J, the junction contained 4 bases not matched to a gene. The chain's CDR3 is CASSWGTSGGTTDTQYF. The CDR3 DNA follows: TGTGCCAGCAGCTGGGGGACTAGCGGGGGGACCACAGATACGCAGTATTTT.

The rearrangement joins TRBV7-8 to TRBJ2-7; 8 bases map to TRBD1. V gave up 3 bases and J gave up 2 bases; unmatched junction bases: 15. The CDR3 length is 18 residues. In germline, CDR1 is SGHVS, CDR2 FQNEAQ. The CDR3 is CASSFTRDRTLQTYEQYF. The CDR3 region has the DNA TGTGCCAGCAGCTTTACCCGGGACAGGACCCTCCAAACCTACGAGCAGTACTTC.

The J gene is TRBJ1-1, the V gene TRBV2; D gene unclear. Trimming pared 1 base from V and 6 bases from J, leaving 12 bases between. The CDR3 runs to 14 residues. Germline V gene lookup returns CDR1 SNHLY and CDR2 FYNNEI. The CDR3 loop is CASSEGFGYPEAFF. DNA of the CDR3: TGTGCCAGCAGTGAAGGGTTCGGGTATCCTGAAGCTTTCTTT. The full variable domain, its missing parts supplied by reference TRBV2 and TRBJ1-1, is EPEVTQTPSHQVTQMGQEVILRCVPISNHLYFYWYRQILGQKVEFLVSFYNNEISEKSEIFDDQFSVERPDGSNFTLKIRSTKLEDSAMYFCASSEGFGYPEAFFGQGTRLTVV.

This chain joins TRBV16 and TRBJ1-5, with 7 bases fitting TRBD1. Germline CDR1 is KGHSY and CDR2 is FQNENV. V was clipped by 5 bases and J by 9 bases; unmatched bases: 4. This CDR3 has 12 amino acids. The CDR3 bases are TGTGCCAGCAGCTACGACAGGGTGCCCCAGCATTTT. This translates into CASSYDRVPQHF.

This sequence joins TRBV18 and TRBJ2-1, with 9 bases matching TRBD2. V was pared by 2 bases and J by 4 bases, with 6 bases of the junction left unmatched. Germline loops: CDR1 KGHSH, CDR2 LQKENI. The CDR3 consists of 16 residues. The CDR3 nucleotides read TGTGCCAGCTCACCAGCGCCGCTAGCGGGATACAATGAGCAGTTCTTC. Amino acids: CASSPAPLAGYNEQFF.

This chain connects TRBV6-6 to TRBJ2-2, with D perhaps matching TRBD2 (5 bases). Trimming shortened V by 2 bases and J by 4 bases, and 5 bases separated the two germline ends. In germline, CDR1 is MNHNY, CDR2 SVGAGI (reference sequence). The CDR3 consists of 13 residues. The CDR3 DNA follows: TGTGCCAGCAGTTACGGGAGCACCGGGGAGCTGTTTTTT. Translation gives CASSYGSTGELFF.

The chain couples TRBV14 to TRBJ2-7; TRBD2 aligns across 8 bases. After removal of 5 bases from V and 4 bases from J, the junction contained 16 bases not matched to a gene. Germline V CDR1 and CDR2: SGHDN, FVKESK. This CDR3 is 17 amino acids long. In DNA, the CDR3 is TGTGCCAGCAGCGTTCGGGCGTCCAGCGGGAGCTTATACGAGCAGTACTTC. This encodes CASSVRASSGSLYEQYF.

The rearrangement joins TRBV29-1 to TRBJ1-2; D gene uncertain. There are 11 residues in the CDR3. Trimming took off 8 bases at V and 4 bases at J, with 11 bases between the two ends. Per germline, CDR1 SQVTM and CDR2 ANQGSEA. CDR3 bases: TGCAGCTTCAAGATGGCCTATGGCTACACCTTC. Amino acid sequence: CSFKMAYGYTF.

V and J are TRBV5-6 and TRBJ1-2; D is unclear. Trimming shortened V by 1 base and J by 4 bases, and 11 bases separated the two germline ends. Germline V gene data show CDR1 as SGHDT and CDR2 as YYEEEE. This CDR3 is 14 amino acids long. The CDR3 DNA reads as TGTGCCAGCAGCTTGCGAGATAGCCCCTATGGCTACACCTTC. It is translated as CASSLRDSPYGYTF.

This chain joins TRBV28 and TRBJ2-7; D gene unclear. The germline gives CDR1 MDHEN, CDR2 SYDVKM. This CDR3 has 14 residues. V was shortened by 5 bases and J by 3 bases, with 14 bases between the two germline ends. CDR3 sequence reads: CASSANRKNYEQYF. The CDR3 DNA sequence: TGTGCCAGCAGTGCTAACCGAAAAAACTACGAGCAGTACTTC.

CDR3 nucleotide sequence: TGTGCCAGTAGCTCTCCGTGGGCCTCGAACACGGATCTGTTTTTT. Protein: CASSSPWASNTDLFF. This rearrangement joins TRBV19 to TRBJ2-2; D call uncertain. V shed 6 bases and J shed 14 bases, with 25 bases lying between them. CDR1 LNHDA and CDR2 SQIVND come from the germline V gene (reference sequence). The CDR3 contains 15 residues.

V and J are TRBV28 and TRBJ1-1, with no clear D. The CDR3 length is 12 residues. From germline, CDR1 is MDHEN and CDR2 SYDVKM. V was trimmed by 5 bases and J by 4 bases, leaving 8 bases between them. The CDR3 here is CASSRPGTEAFF. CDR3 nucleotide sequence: TGTGCCAGCAGTCGTCCGGGCACTGAAGCTTTCTTT. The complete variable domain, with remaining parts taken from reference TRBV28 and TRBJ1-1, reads DVKVTQSSRYLVKRTGEKVFLECVQDMDHENMFWYRQDPGLGLRLIYFSYDVKMKEKGDIPEGYSVSREKKERFSLILESASTNQTSMYLCASSRPGTEAFFGQGTRLTVV.